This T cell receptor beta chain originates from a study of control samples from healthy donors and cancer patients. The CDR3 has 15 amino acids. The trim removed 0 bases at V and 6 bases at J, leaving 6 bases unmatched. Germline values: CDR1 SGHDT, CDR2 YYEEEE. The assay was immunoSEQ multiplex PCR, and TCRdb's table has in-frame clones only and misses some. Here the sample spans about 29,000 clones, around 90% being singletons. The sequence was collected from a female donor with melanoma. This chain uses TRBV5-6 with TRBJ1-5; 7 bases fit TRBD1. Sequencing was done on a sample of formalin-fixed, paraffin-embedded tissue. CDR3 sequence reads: CASSLAGGGGQPQHF. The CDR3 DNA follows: TGTGCCAGCAGCTTGGCTGGAGGGGGCGGTCAGCCCCAGCATTTT.